These 22 T cell receptor beta chains came from one sample sequenced in a study of cytotoxic CD8 clonotypes in ibrutinib-treated CLL. Using immunoSEQ multiplex PCR, the repertoire was profiled, and TCRdb retains in-frame clones only, with some absent. The sample records 300,000 or so clones, under 70% being singletons. The sample was PBMCs, taken after 36 months of ibrutinib treatment. These receptors were taken from a human donor with chronic lymphocytic leukemia.

The V call is TRBV29-1, the J call TRBJ1-4, with a weak D call TRBD1 (6 bases). The CDR3 is 12 residues long. The V and J ends lost 6 bases and 6 bases respectively, with 11 bases between them. Germline lookup yields CDR1 SQVTM and CDR2 ANQGSEA. In nucleotides, the CDR3 is TGCAGCGTCGCCAGGGGAGATGAAAAACTGTTTTTT. It encodes CSVARGDEKLFF.

This chain joins TRBV27 and TRBJ2-5; D is unresolved. The V and J ends lost 3 bases and 4 bases respectively, with 3 bases between them. The CDR3 loop spans 11 amino acids. Germline V gene lookup returns CDR1 MNHEY and CDR2 SMNVEV (reference sequence). This CDR3 is CASSFRETQYF. The CDR3 nucleotides are TGTGCCAGCAGTTTTCGAGAGACCCAGTACTTC.

The sample holds a few counts of this clone. The rearrangement links TRBV5-1 to TRBJ1-2; D is ambiguous. The CDR3 is 16 residues long. Deletions cut 0 bases from V and 3 bases from J, with 15 bases between. Germline V gives CDR1 SGHRS, CDR2 YFSETQ. The chain's CDR3 is CASSLVYGFLDYGYTF. In DNA form, the CDR3 reads TGCGCCAGCAGCTTGGTCTACGGGTTTTTAGACTATGGCTACACCTTC.

The chain links TRBV5-6 to TRBJ2-7, with 13 nucleotides matching TRBD2. The CDR3 loop spans 14 amino acids. Germline assignment: CDR1 SGHDT and CDR2 YYEEEE. V was pared by 7 bases and J by 2 bases, with 3 bases of the junction left unmatched. The CDR3 sequence is CASGLAGAAYEQYF. The CDR3 DNA sequence: TGTGCCAGCGGACTAGCGGGAGCCGCCTACGAGCAGTACTTC.

The chain recombines TRBV6-5 with TRBJ1-2; no definite D call. Trimming pared 0 bases from V and 7 bases from J, leaving 15 bases between. This CDR3 region has 15 residues. Germline V gene sequence: CDR1 MNHEY, CDR2 SVGAGI. The CDR3 DNA reads as TGTGCCAGCAGTTACTCGATCCTAAATAGCGCTGGCTACACCTTC. Its protein is CASSYSILNSAGYTF.

This clone has only one observation. The rearrangement uses TRBV5-1 and TRBJ2-3; TRBD2 might be the D (5 bases). The CDR3 consists of 15 residues. Trimming pared 2 bases from V and 2 bases from J, leaving 12 bases between. Germline V gives CDR1 SGHRS, CDR2 YFSETQ. This CDR3 is CASSLRSGFTDTQYF. The DNA for the CDR3 is TGCGCCAGCAGCTTAAGGTCGGGGTTCACAGATACGCAGTATTTT.

The chain carries TRBV4-1 and TRBJ2-5; D is uncertain. Germline V gives CDR1 MGHRA, CDR2 YSYEKL. The CDR3 loop spans 14 amino acids. Trimming cost V 0 bases and J 5 bases, with 10 bases left between them. CDR3 sequence: CASSQEVTVETQYF. CDR3 sequence (DNA): TGCGCCAGCAGCCAAGAAGTGACCGTTGAGACCCAGTACTTC.

The chain combines TRBV4-1 with TRBJ1-5; TRBD1 might be the D (5 bases). Germline CDR1 is MGHRA and CDR2 is YSYEKL. Trimming took off 4 bases at V and 6 bases at J, with 13 bases between the two ends. There are 14 residues in the CDR3. CDR3 coding DNA: TGCGCCAGCAGCCGAGACCAGGGAACTCAGCCCCAGCATTTT. Translation: CASSRDQGTQPQHF.

This clone has only one observation. V gene TRBV9 combines with J gene TRBJ2-7; TRBD2 aligns across 7 bases. CDR3 length: 14 amino acids. V was clipped by 5 bases and J by 2 bases; unmatched bases: 7. Germline V gene sequence: CDR1 SGDLS, CDR2 YYNGEE. The CDR3 reads CASRRESSPYEQYF. The CDR3 bases are TGTGCCAGCAGGCGGGAGTCAAGCCCCTACGAGCAGTACTTC.

This chain uses TRBV4-2 with TRBJ1-1, with 9 bases matching TRBD1. The CDR3 is 17 residues long. Germline trimming cut 2 bases from V and 5 bases from J; bases unmatched to any gene: 12. The V gene's germline CDR1 is LGHNA and CDR2 YNFKEQ. The CDR3 sequence is CASSQRGTGMLRTEAFF. CDR3 nucleotides: TGTGCCAGCAGCCAAAGGGGGACAGGGATGTTGAGGACTGAAGCTTTCTTT.

The chain uses TRBV11-2 and TRBJ2-1; 9 positions match TRBD2. CDR1 SGHAT and CDR2 FQNNGV come from the germline V gene. V was clipped by 4 bases and J by 6 bases; unmatched bases: 4. This CDR3 has 14 residues. The CDR3, as DNA: TGTGCCAGCAGCTATGGACTAGCGCGCAATGAGCAGTTCTTC. Amino acid sequence: CASSYGLARNEQFF.

A few counts support this clone. This chain connects TRBV6-4 to TRBJ2-2; 11 nucleotides align to TRBD2. V gave up 3 bases and J gave up 7 bases; unmatched junction bases: 4. Germline CDR1 is MRHNA and CDR2 is SNTAGT. The CDR3 has 15 amino acids. The CDR3 is CASSEVAGGHGELFF. Here the CDR3 DNA reads TGTGCCAGCAGTGAAGTAGCGGGAGGGCACGGGGAGCTGTTTTTT.

This chain connects TRBV4-3 to TRBJ1-2, with TRBD1 as a possible D gene (6 bases). CDR1 and CDR2 (germline): LGHNA, YSLEER. V was pared by 1 base and J by 3 bases, with 12 bases between. The CDR3 loop spans 15 amino acids. The CDR3 sequence: CASSQGTGPHYGYTF. CDR3 DNA sequence: TGCGCCAGCAGCCAAGGAACAGGGCCCCACTATGGCTACACCTTC.

The chain couples TRBV11-2 to TRBJ2-7, with D tentatively TRBD1 or TRBD2 (5 bases each). CDR3 size: 15 residues. CDR1 is SGHAT, CDR2 FQNNGV, per germline. Trimming left V 5 bases short and J 5 bases short, with 19 bases between. The CDR3 bases are TGTGCCAGCAGCGCCCTGGGGGTCGGCTGGGACGAGCAGTACTTC. Protein product: CASSALGVGWDEQYF.

The rearrangement links TRBV11-3 to TRBJ2-3; a weak D match, TRBD2 (7 bases). The germline gives CDR1 SGHNT, CDR2 YENEEA. The ends were cut back, 5 bases at V and 4 bases at J, with 19 bases in the middle. The CDR3 runs to 16 residues. CDR3 loop: CASSARTDGGPDTQYF. CDR3 DNA sequence: TGTGCCAGCAGCGCTAGGACTGACGGGGGGCCAGATACGCAGTATTTT.

The genes are TRBV5-6 and TRBJ1-2, with TRBD1 as a possible D gene (6 bases). Germline-derived CDR1 and CDR2 are SGHDT and YYEEEE. The CDR3 runs 14 residues. The ends were cut back, 2 bases at V and 5 bases at J, with 13 bases in the middle. CDR3 sequence (DNA): TGTGCCAGCAGCTTAGCCGGGACATCTTATGGCTACACCTTC. This sequence encodes CASSLAGTSYGYTF.

V usage is TRBV9 and J usage is TRBJ2-5; possibly TRBD1 or TRBD2 for D (6 bases each). The V gene lost 0 bases and the J gene lost 4 bases, with 19 bases spanning the gap. The CDR3 spans 17 residues. From germline, CDR1 is SGDLS and CDR2 YYNGEE. Written as DNA, the CDR3 is TGTGCCAGCAGCGTAGGAATGGGCAGGGGCGGGGTAGAGACCCAGTACTTC. Translating it yields CASSVGMGRGGVETQYF.

The gene calls are TRBV5-6 and TRBJ1-1; no reliable D call. The V gene's germline CDR1 is SGHDT and CDR2 YYEEEE. The length of the CDR3 is 15 residues. V was shortened by 4 bases and J by 0 bases, with 13 bases between the two germline ends. The CDR3 DNA reads TGTGCCAGCAGCCCCCGGCCACTCATGAACACTGAAGCTTTCTTT. It is translated as CASSPRPLMNTEAFF.

V and J are TRBV9 and TRBJ2-6; tentatively, D is TRBD1 or TRBD2 (5 bases each). With 3 bases removed from V and 0 bases from J, the gap between germline ends came to 10 bases. This CDR3 region has 16 residues. CDR1 is SGDLS and CDR2 is YYNGEE in the germline V gene. The CDR3 sequence: CASSARGHSGANVLTF. In DNA form, the CDR3 reads TGTGCCAGCAGCGCCCGGGGCCACTCTGGGGCCAACGTCCTGACTTTC.

The chain links TRBV11-3 to TRBJ2-3; a weak D match, TRBD1 (5 bases). The CDR3 consists of 15 residues. Germline values: CDR1 SGHNT, CDR2 YENEEA. The V and J ends lost 2 bases and 3 bases respectively, with 12 bases between them. This chain's CDR3 is CASSLSRERTDTQYF. The CDR3 nucleotides read TGTGCCAGCAGCTTATCCAGGGAAAGGACAGATACGCAGTATTTT. Using reference TRBV11-3 and TRBJ2-3 for the parts outside the CDR3, the full variable domain is EAGVVQSPRYKIIEKKQPVAFWCNPISGHNTLYWYLQNLGQGPELLIRYENEEAVDDSQLPKDRFSAERLKGVDSTLKIQPAELGDSAVYLCASSLSRERTDTQYFGPGTRLTVL.

The chain couples TRBV6-5 to TRBJ1-6, with D unresolved. The CDR3 runs 15 residues. The germline V and J ends were trimmed by 4 bases and 10 bases, with 17 bases remaining between them. Germline V gene lookup returns CDR1 MNHEY and CDR2 SVGAGI. The CDR3 sequence is CASSWVTVPSSPLHF. The CDR3 DNA reads TGTGCCAGCAGTTGGGTGACTGTGCCCTCCTCACCCCTCCACTTT.

The rearrangement links TRBV28 to TRBJ2-6; D is unresolved. Trimming cost V 6 bases and J 0 bases, with 15 bases left between them. The V gene's germline CDR1 is MDHEN and CDR2 SYDVKM. CDR3 length: 17 amino acids. CDR3 in DNA: TGTGCCAGCAGCCCAAACAGAAAGGGCTCTGGGGCCAACGTCCTGACTTTC. Its translation: CASSPNRKGSGANVLTF.